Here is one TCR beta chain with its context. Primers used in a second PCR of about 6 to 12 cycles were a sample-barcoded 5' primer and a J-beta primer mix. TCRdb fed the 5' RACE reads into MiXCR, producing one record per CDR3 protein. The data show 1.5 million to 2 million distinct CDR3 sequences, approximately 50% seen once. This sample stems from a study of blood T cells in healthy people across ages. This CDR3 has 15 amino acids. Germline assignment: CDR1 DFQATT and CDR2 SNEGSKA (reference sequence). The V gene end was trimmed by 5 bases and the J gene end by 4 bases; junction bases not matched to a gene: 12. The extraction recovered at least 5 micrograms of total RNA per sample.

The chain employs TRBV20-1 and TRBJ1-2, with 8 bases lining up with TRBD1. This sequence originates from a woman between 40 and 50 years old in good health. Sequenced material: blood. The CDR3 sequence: CSARLRGQGGYGYTF. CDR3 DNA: TGCAGTGCTCGTCTTCGCGGACAGGGAGGCTATGGCTACACCTTC.